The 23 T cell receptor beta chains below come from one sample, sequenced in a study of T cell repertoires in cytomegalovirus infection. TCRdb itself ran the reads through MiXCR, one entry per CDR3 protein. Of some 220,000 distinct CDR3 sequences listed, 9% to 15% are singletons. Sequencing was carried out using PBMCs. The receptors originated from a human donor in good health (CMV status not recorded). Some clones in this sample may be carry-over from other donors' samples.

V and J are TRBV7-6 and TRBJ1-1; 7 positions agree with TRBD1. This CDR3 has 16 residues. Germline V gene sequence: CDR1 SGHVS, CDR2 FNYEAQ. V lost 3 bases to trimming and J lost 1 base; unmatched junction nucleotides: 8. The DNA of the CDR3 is TGTGCCAGCAGCTTGAGGAGGGGGCCAGGGAACACTGAAGCTTTCTTT. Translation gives CASSLRRGPGNTEAFF.

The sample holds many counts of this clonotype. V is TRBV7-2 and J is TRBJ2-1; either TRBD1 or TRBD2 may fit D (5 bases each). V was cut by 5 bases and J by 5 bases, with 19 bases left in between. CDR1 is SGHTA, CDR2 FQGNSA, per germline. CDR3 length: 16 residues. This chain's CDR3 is CASSVGVGTGHNEQFF. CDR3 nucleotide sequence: TGTGCCAGCAGCGTAGGGGTGGGGACGGGACACAATGAGCAGTTCTTC.

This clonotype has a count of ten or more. Written as DNA, the CDR3 is TGTGCCAGCAGCTTGGGGAACATTCAGTACTTC. Residues: CASSLGNIQYF. The rearrangement links TRBV7-8 to TRBJ2-4; D remains ambiguous. This CDR3 contains 11 residues. Germline V lookup: CDR1 SGHVS, CDR2 FQNEAQ. Trimming pared 3 bases from V and 7 bases from J, leaving 4 bases between.

As DNA, the CDR3 is TGCAGCGCTGGGGAGGGACAGTCAGCTCATGGCTACACCTTC. Residues: CSAGEGQSAHGYTF. The genes are TRBV29-1 and TRBJ1-2; the match to TRBD1 covers 7 bases. Germline V gives CDR1 SQVTM, CDR2 ANQGSEA. The CDR3 runs to 14 residues. J gave up 6 bases and V 7 bases, and 14 bases lay outside the gene matches. The full variable domain, with the rest looked up from reference TRBV29-1 and TRBJ1-2, is SAVISQKPSRDICQRGTSLTIQCQVDSQVTMMFWYRQQPGQSLTLIATANQGSEATYESGFVIDKFPISRPNLTFSTLTVSNMSPEDSSIYLCSAGEGQSAHGYTFGSGTRLTVV.

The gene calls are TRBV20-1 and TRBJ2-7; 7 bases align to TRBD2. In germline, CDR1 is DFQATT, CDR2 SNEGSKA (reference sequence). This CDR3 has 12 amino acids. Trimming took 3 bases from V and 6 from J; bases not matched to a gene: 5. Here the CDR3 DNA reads TGCAGTGCTAGCTCGGGGGGAGGCGAGCAGTACTTC. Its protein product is CSASSGGGEQYF.

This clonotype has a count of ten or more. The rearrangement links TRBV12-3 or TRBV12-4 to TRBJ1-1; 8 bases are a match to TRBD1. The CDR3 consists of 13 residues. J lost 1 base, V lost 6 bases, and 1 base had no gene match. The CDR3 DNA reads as TGTGCCAGCAGGGGGACAGGGAACACTGAAGCTTTCTTT. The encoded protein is CASRGTGNTEAFF.

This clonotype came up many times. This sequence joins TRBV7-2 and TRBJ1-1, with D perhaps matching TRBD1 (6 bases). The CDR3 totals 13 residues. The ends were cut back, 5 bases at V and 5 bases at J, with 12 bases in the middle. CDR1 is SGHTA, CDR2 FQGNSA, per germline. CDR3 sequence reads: CASSLPGTTEAFF. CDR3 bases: TGTGCCAGCAGCCTACCAGGGACAACTGAAGCTTTCTTT.

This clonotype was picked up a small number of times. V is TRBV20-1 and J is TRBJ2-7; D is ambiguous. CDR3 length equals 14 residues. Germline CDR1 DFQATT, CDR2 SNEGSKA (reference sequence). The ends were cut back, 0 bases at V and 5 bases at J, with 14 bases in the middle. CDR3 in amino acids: CSARDPDGVNEQYF. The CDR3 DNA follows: TGCAGTGCTAGAGATCCGGATGGGGTTAACGAGCAGTACTTC.

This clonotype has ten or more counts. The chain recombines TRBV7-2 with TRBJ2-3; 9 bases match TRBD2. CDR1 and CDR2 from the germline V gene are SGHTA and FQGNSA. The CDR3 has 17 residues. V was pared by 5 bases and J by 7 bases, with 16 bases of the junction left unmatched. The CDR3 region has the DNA TGTGCCAGCAGCGAAGTTGGAGGAGCGGGAGGACGGAATACGCAGTATTTT. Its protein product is CASSEVGGAGGRNTQYF. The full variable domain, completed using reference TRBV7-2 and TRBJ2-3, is GAGVSQSPSNKVTEKGKDVELRCDPISGHTALYWYRQSLGQGLEFLIYFQGNSAPDKSGLPSDRFSAERTGGSVSTLTIQRTQQEDSAVYLCASSEVGGAGGRNTQYFGPGTRLTVL.

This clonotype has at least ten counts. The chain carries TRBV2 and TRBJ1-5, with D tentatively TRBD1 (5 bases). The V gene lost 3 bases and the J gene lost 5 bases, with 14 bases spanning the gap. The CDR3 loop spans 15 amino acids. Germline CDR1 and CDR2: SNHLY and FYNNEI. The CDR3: CASSDTGTDYQPQHF. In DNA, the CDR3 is TGTGCCAGCAGTGATACCGGGACGGACTATCAGCCCCAGCATTTT.

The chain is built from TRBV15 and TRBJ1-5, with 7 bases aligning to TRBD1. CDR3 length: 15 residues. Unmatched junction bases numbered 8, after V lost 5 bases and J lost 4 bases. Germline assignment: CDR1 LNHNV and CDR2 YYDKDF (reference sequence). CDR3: CATSQGGLLNQPQHF. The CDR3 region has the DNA TGTGCCACCAGCCAGGGGGGCCTCCTTAATCAGCCCCAGCATTTT.

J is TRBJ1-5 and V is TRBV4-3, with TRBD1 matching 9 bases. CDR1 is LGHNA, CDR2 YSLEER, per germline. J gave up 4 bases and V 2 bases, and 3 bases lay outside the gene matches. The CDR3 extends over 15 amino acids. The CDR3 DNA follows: TGCGCCAGCAGCCAAAGCGACAGGGGGAATCAGCCCCAGCATTTT. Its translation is CASSQSDRGNQPQHF.

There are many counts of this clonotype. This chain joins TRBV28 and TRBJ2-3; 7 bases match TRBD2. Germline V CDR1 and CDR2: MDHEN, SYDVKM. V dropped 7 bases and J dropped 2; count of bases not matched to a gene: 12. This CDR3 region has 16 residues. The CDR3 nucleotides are TGTGCCAGCACGGGGGGTAGTGGAACCTTCACAGATACGCAGTATTTT. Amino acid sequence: CASTGGSGTFTDTQYF.

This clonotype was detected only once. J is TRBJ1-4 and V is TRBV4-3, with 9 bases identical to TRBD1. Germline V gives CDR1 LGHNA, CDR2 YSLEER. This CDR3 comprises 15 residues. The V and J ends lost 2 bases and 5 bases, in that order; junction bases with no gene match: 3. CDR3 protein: CASSQPGTGNEKLFF. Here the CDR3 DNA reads TGCGCCAGCAGCCAACCCGGGACAGGGAATGAAAAACTGTTTTTT.

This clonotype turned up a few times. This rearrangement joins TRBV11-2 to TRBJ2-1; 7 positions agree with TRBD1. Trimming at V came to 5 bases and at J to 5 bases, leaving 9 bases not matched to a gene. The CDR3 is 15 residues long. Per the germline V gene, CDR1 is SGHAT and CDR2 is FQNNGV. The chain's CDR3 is CASSMTGPRDNEQFF. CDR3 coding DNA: TGTGCCAGCAGCATGACAGGGCCCCGTGACAATGAGCAGTTCTTC.

The CDR3 DNA is TGTGCCAGTGAACGAGGGGTCCTCTCCTACGAGCAGTACTTC. Translation: CASERGVLSYEQYF. The chain carries TRBV6-2 or TRBV6-3 and TRBJ2-7; either TRBD1 or TRBD2 may supply D (5 bases each). CDR3 size: 14 residues. V was cut by 9 bases and J by 0 bases, with 15 bases left in between. Germline CDR1 is MNHEY and CDR2 is SVGEGT.

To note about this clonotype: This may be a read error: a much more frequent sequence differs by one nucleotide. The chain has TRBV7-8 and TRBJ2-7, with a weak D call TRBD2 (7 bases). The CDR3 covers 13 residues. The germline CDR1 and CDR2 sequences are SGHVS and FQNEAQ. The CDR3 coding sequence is TGTGCCAGCAGCTTAACCGGGGGGCACGAGCTGTACTTC. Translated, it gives CASSLTGGHELYF.

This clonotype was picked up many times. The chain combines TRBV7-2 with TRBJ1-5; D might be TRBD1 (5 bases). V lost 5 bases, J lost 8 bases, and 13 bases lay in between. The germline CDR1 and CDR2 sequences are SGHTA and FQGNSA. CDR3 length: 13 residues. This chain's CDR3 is CASSIRWDEPQHF. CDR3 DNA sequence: TGTGCCAGCAGCATCCGATGGGACGAGCCCCAGCATTTT.

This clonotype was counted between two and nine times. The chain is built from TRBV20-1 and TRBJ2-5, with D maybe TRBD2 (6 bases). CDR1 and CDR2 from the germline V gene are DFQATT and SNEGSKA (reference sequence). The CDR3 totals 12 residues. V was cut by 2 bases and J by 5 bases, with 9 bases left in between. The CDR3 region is CSARQAGETQYF. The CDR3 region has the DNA TGCAGTGCTAGACAGGCGGGGGAGACCCAGTACTTC.

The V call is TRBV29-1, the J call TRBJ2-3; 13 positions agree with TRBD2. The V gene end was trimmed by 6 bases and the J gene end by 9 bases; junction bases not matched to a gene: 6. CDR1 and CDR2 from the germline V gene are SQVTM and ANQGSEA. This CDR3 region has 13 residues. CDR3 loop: CSVETSGGSTQYF. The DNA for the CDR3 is TGCAGCGTCGAGACTAGCGGGGGGTCGACGCAGTATTTT.

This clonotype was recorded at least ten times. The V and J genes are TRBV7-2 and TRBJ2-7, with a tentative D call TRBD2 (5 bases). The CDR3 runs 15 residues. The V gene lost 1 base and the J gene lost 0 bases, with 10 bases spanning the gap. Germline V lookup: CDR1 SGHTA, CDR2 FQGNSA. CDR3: CASSLDTGSSYEQYF. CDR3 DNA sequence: TGTGCCAGCAGCTTAGATACGGGGAGCTCCTACGAGCAGTACTTC.

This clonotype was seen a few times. In DNA form, the CDR3 reads TGTGCCAGCAGTTCCCCAGGCGGGAGGGCCGGAGGGTCGGGCCCTTTCCACGATGAGCAGTTCTTC. Protein sequence: CASSSPGGRAGGSGPFHDEQFF. The V and J genes are TRBV28 and TRBJ2-1; 9 positions match TRBD2. Germline V CDR1 and CDR2: MDHEN, SYDVKM. Trimming cost V 4 bases and J 8 bases; bases outside gene matches: 30. CDR3 length equals 22 residues.

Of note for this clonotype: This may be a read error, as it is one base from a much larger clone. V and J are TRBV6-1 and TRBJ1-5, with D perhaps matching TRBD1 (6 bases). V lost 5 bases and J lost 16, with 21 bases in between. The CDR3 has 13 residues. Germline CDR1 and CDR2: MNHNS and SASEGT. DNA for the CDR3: TGTGCCAGCAGTTTCCGGGACGCCGGGGGACACCATTTT. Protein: CASSFRDAGGHHF.